These T cell receptor beta chains were read from a single sample in a study of blood T cells in healthy people across ages. TCRdb used MiXCR to reprocess the 5' RACE reads, holding one entry per CDR3 protein. Of about 1.5 million distinct CDR3 sequences listed, 35% to 45% were seen once; the top ten hold about 4.1%. Sequenced input: blood. The receptors stem from a woman between 18 and 29 years old in good health. Each CDR3 is given with its conserved first and last residue. Fields, in order: V gene, clone size, D gene, J gene, CDR3 DNA, CDR3 protein. A D gene is named only where the DNA matches it firmly. Some rows mark clone size as missing; the rest say once, few, many or name a class of expanded clone.

V: TRBV5-8
size: .
D: .
J: TRBJ1-5
DNA: TGTGCCAGCAGCTTGGCTATAGGCAATCAGCCCCAGCATTTT
CDR3: CASSLAIGNQPQHF

V: TRBV4-3
size: .
D: .
J: TRBJ1-2
DNA: TGCGCCAGCAGCGCGCAGGGCTCTAAGTATGGCTACACCTTC
CDR3: CASSAQGSKYGYTF

V: TRBV20-1
size: .
D: .
J: TRBJ2-1
DNA: TGCAGTGCTAGGGACTTCTCGGGGTACAATGAGCAGTTCTTC
CDR3: CSARDFSGYNEQFF

V: TRBV7-9
size: .
D: .
J: TRBJ2-7
DNA: TGTGCCAGCAGCTCCCAGGCGGACTTCTATAATGAGCAGTACTTC
CDR3: CASSSQADFYNEQYF

V: TRBV27
size: .
D: .
J: TRBJ1-6
DNA: TGTGCCAACAGCCGCACACTACCAAACAGGGACCGCAATTCACCCCTCCACTTT
CDR3: CANSRTLPNRDRNSPLHF

V: TRBV7-9
size: .
D: TRBD1
J: TRBJ2-7
DNA: TGTGCCAGCAGCGGGCCGGGACAGAGCTACTACGAGCAGTACTTC
CDR3: CASSGPGQSYYEQYF

V: TRBV6-5
size: .
D: .
J: TRBJ1-2
DNA: TGTGCCAGCAGTTACGCGGGCCTAGGGGGTTCTGGCCACACCTTC
CDR3: CASSYAGLGGSGHTF

V: TRBV9
size: .
D: .
J: TRBJ2-2
DNA: TGTGCCAGCAGCTTAAATCCGGGCCACAACACCGGGGAGCTGTTTTTT
CDR3: CASSLNPGHNTGELFF

V: TRBV25-1
size: .
D: .
J: TRBJ2-1
DNA: TGTGCCAGCAGAGCCTTCACGGCCAGCTCCTACAATGAGCAGTTCTTC
CDR3: CASRAFTASSYNEQFF

V: TRBV4-3
size: few
D: .
J: TRBJ2-7
DNA: TGCGCCAGCAGCCAAGAACAACCCCCCTCCTACAATGAGCAGTACTTC
CDR3: CASSQEQPPSYNEQYF

V: TRBV9
size: .
D: TRBD1
J: TRBJ1-2
DNA: TGTGCCAGCAGCCCCTCCAGTCAGGGGGCCGGGGGCTACACCTTC
CDR3: CASSPSSQGAGGYTF

V: TRBV6-6
size: .
D: TRBD1
J: TRBJ1-2
DNA: TGTGCCAGCAGCGATGGGACAGGGGGACCAGCTAACTATGGCTACACCTTC
CDR3: CASSDGTGGPANYGYTF

V: TRBV10-1
size: .
D: TRBD2
J: TRBJ2-3
DNA: TGCGCCAGCAGTGAGTCTGCTAGCGGGGGGCCCAGAGATACGCAGTATTTT
CDR3: CASSESASGGPRDTQYF

V: TRBV11-2
size: .
D: .
J: TRBJ2-7
DNA: TGTGCCAGCAGCTTTCCCCCACGCAGTGACGAGCAGTACTTC
CDR3: CASSFPPRSDEQYF

V: TRBV20-1
size: .
D: TRBD2
J: TRBJ2-5
DNA: TGCAGTGCTAGAGCTCAGGGAGCGGGGGGTTACAATGAGCAGTACTTC
CDR3: CSARAQGAGGYNEQYF

V: TRBV7-2
size: few
D: TRBD1
J: TRBJ1-6
DNA: TGTGCCAGCAGCTTAAAGGCAGGGGGGTTGTATAATTCACCCCTCCACTTT
CDR3: CASSLKAGGLYNSPLHF

V: TRBV20-1
size: .
D: .
J: TRBJ1-1
DNA: TGCAGTGCTATTCGGCCGGGGCCGAACACTGAAGCTTTCTTT
CDR3: CSAIRPGPNTEAFF

V: TRBV20-1
size: .
D: .
J: TRBJ1-2
DNA: TGCAGTGCTAGAGATGCTATGATACTCTCGGGCTACACCTTC
CDR3: CSARDAMILSGYTF

V: TRBV10-3
size: few
D: TRBD2
J: TRBJ2-1
DNA: TGTGCCATCGGACTAGCGGGGGCTAACTACAATGAGCAGTTCTTC
CDR3: CAIGLAGANYNEQFF

V: TRBV7-2
size: few
D: .
J: TRBJ1-5
DNA: TGTGCCAGCAGCTTCTCGGGCAGGGGCAATCAGCCCCAGCATTTT
CDR3: CASSFSGRGNQPQHF

V: TRBV29-1
size: .
D: .
J: TRBJ1-2
DNA: TGCAGCGCAGAGGACGGAAACTATGGCTACACCTTC
CDR3: CSAEDGNYGYTF

V: TRBV25-1
size: .
D: .
J: TRBJ1-1
DNA: TGTGCCAGCAGTGGATACACAGAGAACACTGAAGCTTTCTTT
CDR3: CASSGYTENTEAFF

V: TRBV7-2
size: few
D: TRBD1
J: TRBJ1-2
DNA: TGTGCCAGCAGCTTAGTAGTATGGGACAGGGTGGCTGGCTACACCTTC
CDR3: CASSLVVWDRVAGYTF

V: TRBV12-3/TRBV12-4
size: few
D: .
J: TRBJ1-5
DNA: TGTGCCAGCAGTCCGCAGGGTTATGGCAATCAGCCCCAGCATTTT
CDR3: CASSPQGYGNQPQHF

V: TRBV25-1
size: .
D: TRBD2
J: TRBJ2-1
DNA: TGTGCCAGCAGTGAATTGGGGGGGGTTTACAATGAGCAGTTCTTC
CDR3: CASSELGGVYNEQFF

V: TRBV10-2
size: many
D: .
J: TRBJ2-7
DNA: TGCGCCAGCAGGGCGAGGGATCAGCCCTACGAGCAGTACTTC
CDR3: CASRARDQPYEQYF

V: TRBV10-3
size: .
D: .
J: TRBJ2-7
DNA: TGTGCCATCAGTGATCTAGCAGCGAACAATGAGCAGTACTTC
CDR3: CAISDLAANNEQYF

V: TRBV14
size: few
D: TRBD2
J: TRBJ2-1
DNA: TGTGCCAGCAGCCAAGATCGACTAGCGGGGGTACGGATCAATGAGCAGTTCTTC
CDR3: CASSQDRLAGVRINEQFF

V: TRBV6-5
size: .
D: .
J: TRBJ2-1
DNA: TGTGCCAGCAGTTACTCGATGCTAGCAGACTATGAGCAGTTCTTC
CDR3: CASSYSMLADYEQFF

V: TRBV29-1
size: .
D: .
J: TRBJ1-2
DNA: TGCAGCGTTGAAGACACCTACTATGGCTACACCTTC
CDR3: CSVEDTYYGYTF

V: TRBV4-1
size: many
D: .
J: TRBJ2-1
DNA: TGCGCCAGCAGCCAAGTAGATATTATATCCTACAATGAGCAGTTCTTC
CDR3: CASSQVDIISYNEQFF

V: TRBV18
size: .
D: .
J: TRBJ2-7
DNA: TGTGCCAGCTCACCCTCCGGGTCCTCCCTCTACGAGCAGTACTTC
CDR3: CASSPSGSSLYEQYF

V: TRBV20-1
size: .
D: TRBD2
J: TRBJ2-7
DNA: TGCAGTGCTGAGGGACTAGCCCACGAGCAGTACTTC
CDR3: CSAEGLAHEQYF

V: TRBV7-3
size: .
D: TRBD1
J: TRBJ2-1
DNA: TGTGCCAGCAACTTAATTCGGGGACAGGGAAACAATGAGCAGTTCTTC
CDR3: CASNLIRGQGNNEQFF

V: TRBV7-9
size: few
D: .
J: TRBJ2-3
DNA: TGTGCCAGCAGCCGTCTGGAGAGCACAGATACGCAGTATTTT
CDR3: CASSRLESTDTQYF

V: TRBV4-3
size: few
D: TRBD1
J: TRBJ2-2
DNA: TGCGCCAGCAGCCAGTACAGGGGGACATGGACCGGGGAGCTGTTTTTT
CDR3: CASSQYRGTWTGELFF

V: TRBV7-2
size: many
D: .
J: TRBJ2-1
DNA: TGTGCCAGCAGCTTACAGGGTTGGGACAATGAGCAGTTCTTC
CDR3: CASSLQGWDNEQFF

V: TRBV12-3/TRBV12-4
size: .
D: .
J: TRBJ2-3
DNA: TGTGCCAGCAAACTCGGACAGCCAGGGGATACGCAGTATTTT
CDR3: CASKLGQPGDTQYF

V: TRBV7-9
size: few
D: .
J: TRBJ1-1
DNA: TGTGCCAGCAGCGCCCCCCGGGCTACTGAAGCTTTCTTT
CDR3: CASSAPRATEAFF

V: TRBV29-1
size: few
D: .
J: TRBJ2-7
DNA: TGCAGCGTTGTCGGGACGGGCAGCTACGAGCAGTACTTC
CDR3: CSVVGTGSYEQYF

V: TRBV7-9
size: few
D: .
J: TRBJ2-3
DNA: TGTGCCAGCACCTCGACTCAGGGGACCAACGGCGCAGATACGCAGTATTTT
CDR3: CASTSTQGTNGADTQYF

V: TRBV4-3
size: .
D: TRBD1
J: TRBJ2-5
DNA: TGCGCCAGCAGCCAAGATCGACAGGGGAGCCCAGAGACCCAGTACTTC
CDR3: CASSQDRQGSPETQYF

V: TRBV29-1
size: .
D: .
J: TRBJ2-7
DNA: TGCAGCGCTATCTTCGGGGGCTGGGACTCTTACGAGCAGTACTTC
CDR3: CSAIFGGWDSYEQYF

V: TRBV10-3
size: few
D: TRBD2
J: TRBJ2-1
DNA: TGTGCCATCCGGACTAGCGGGGGGGCAAATGAGCAGTTCTTC
CDR3: CAIRTSGGANEQFF

V: TRBV7-2
size: few
D: .
J: TRBJ2-5
DNA: TGTGCCAGCAGCGAACAGGTCCAAGAGACCCAGTACTTC
CDR3: CASSEQVQETQYF

V: TRBV4-1
size: once
D: .
J: TRBJ2-1
DNA: TGCGCCAGCAGCCAAGATCTCGGCGCGCGCGGATTTCACAATGAGCAGTTCTTC
CDR3: CASSQDLGARGFHNEQFF

V: TRBV10-3
size: many
D: TRBD1
J: TRBJ1-2
DNA: TGTGCCATCAATTCACCAGGGGGGTTAAACTATGGCTACACCTTC
CDR3: CAINSPGGLNYGYTF

V: TRBV29-1
size: .
D: .
J: TRBJ2-2
DNA: TGCAGCGTTGAGACAACTATTTCGAACACCGGGGAGCTGTTTTTT
CDR3: CSVETTISNTGELFF

V: TRBV29-1
size: few
D: .
J: TRBJ1-4
DNA: TGCAGCGTTCTTCGCAGCCTTAATGAAAAACTGTTTTTT
CDR3: CSVLRSLNEKLFF

V: TRBV12-3/TRBV12-4
size: .
D: TRBD1
J: TRBJ1-2
DNA: TGTGCCAGCAGCTATGGACAGGGCCTAACTGGCTACACCTTC
CDR3: CASSYGQGLTGYTF